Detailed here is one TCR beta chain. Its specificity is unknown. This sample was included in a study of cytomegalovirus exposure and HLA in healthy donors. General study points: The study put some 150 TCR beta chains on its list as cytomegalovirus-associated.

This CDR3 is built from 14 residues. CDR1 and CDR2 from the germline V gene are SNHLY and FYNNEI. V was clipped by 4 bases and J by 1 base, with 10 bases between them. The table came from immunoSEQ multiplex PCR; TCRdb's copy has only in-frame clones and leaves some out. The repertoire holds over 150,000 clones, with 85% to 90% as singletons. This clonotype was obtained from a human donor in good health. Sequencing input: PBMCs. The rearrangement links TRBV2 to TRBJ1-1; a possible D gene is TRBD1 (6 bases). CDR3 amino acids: CASSVHRENTEAFF. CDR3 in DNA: TGTGCCAGCAGTGTTCACAGGGAGAACACTGAAGCTTTCTTT. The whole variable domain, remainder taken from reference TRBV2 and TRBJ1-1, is EPEVTQTPSHQVTQMGQEVILRCVPISNHLYFYWYRQILGQKVEFLVSFYNNEISEKSEIFDDQFSVERPDGSNFTLKIRSTKLEDSAMYFCASSVHRENTEAFFGQGTRLTVV.